The sequence of this T cell receptor beta chain was determined in a study of neurological immune-mediated disorders. Study-wide findings and caveats: CDR3 amino acid sequences of expanded clones were not shared across subjects, a result suggesting private repertoires in all groups.

It was by 5'RACE with 10-nucleotide random UMIs that the cDNA was made. MiXCR was run by TCRdb on the 5' RACE reads, yielding one entry per CDR3 protein. The data show about 39,000 distinct CDR3 sequences, with almost 7.5% seen just once and roughly 5.6% held by the top ten. Sorted libraries used over 800,000 CD4+ or CD8+ T cells. This clonotype was observed at least ten times. Its antigen remains unidentified. The V end lost 4 bases, the J end lost 4 bases, and 6 bases lay between the germline ends. The CDR3 loop spans 12 amino acids. Germline V CDR1 and CDR2: SEHNR, FQNEAQ (reference sequence). The sequencing sample was made of CD4+ T cells from blood. The receptor comes from a man aged 50-59 years in good health. The chain carries TRBV7-9 and TRBJ2-3, with no clear D. CDR3 in DNA: TGTGCCAGCAGCTCCAGGCCAGATACGCAGTATTTT. Translating it yields CASSSRPDTQYF. The full variable domain, with the rest looked up from reference TRBV7-9 and TRBJ2-3, is DTGVSQNPRHKITKRGQNVTFRCDPISEHNRLYWYRQTLGQGPEFLTYFQNEAQLEKSRLLSDRFSAERPKGSFSTLEIQRTEQGDSAMYLCASSSRPDTQYFGPGTRLTVL.